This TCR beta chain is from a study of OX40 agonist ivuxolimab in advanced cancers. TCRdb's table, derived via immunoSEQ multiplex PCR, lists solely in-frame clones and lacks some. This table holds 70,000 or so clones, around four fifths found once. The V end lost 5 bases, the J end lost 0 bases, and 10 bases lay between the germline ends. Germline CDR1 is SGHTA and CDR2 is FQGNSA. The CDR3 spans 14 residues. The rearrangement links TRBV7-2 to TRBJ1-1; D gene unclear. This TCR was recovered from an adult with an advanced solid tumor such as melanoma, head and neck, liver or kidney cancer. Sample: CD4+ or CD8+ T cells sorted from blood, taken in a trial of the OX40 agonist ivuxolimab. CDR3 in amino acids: CASSPTEMNTEAFF. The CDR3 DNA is TGTGCCAGCAGCCCGACCGAAATGAACACTGAAGCTTTCTTT. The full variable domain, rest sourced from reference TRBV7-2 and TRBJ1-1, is GAGVSQSPSNKVTEKGKDVELRCDPISGHTALYWYRQSLGQGLEFLIYFQGNSAPDKSGLPSDRFSAERTGGSVSTLTIQRTQQEDSAVYLCASSPTEMNTEAFFGQGTRLTVV.